Reported below is one TCR beta chain. The CDR3 is made up of 14 amino acids. In germline, CDR1 is SEHNR, CDR2 FQNEAQ (reference sequence). Deletions cut 5 bases from V and 8 bases from J, with 15 bases between. This specimen belongs to a study of blood T cell repertoires in COVID-19. Overall study: The United States, Italy and Spain supplied acute and convalescent COVID-19 samples.

Original analysis: Amplifying reference gene primers gave estimates of nucleated cell counts. Some clones are missing from TCRdb's copy, which holds only in-frame ones; the method was immunoSEQ multiplex PCR. The V and J calls and the clone size are those of that table, but D and trimming were determined from the DNA. Of 270,000 or so clones in the sample, around nine tenths were seen once. Followed longitudinally, the Seattle patients had been enrolled during active infection. The sample taken for sequencing was peripheral blood. The J gene is TRBJ1-4, the V gene TRBV7-9, with a weak D call TRBD1 (5 bases). This receptor was identified in a woman under 40 with COVID-19, enrolled during active disease. The DNA of the CDR3 is TGTGCCAGCAGCGCACAGGAAAGGAACGAAAAACTGTTTTTT. It encodes CASSAQERNEKLFF.